The 22 T cell receptor beta chains given below trace back to one sample, sequenced in a study of blood T cells in healthy people across ages. Together with a sample-barcoded 5' primer, a J-beta primer mix was included in a second PCR lasting about 7 to 12 cycles. Each CDR3 protein is one row after TCRdb ran MiXCR on the 5' RACE reads. Of almost 1 million distinct CDR3 sequences listed, roughly half were seen once; the top ten hold about 22%. Material for sequencing was blood. The source of these receptors is a woman aged 55-75 years in good health.

The chain uses TRBV5-1 and TRBJ2-5; tentatively, D is TRBD2 (5 bases). The DNA end is more similar to TRBJ2-7, so the J call may be wrong. Germline loops: CDR1 SGHRS, CDR2 YFSETQ. The CDR3 runs 14 residues. The CDR3 sequence is CASSLDLAVYEQYF. CDR3 nucleotide sequence: TGCGCCAGCAGCTTGGATCTAGCAGTCTACGAGCAGTACTTC.

The chain couples TRBV10-3 to TRBJ1-5, with D tentatively TRBD1 (5 bases). CDR3 length: 18 residues. Trimming removed 0 bases from V and 7 bases from J, with 22 bases in between. CDR1 ENHRY and CDR2 SYGVKD come from the germline V gene. The CDR3 sequence: CAISESIIFSGLWQPQHF. The CDR3 DNA is TGTGCCATCAGTGAGTCCATTATATTTTCGGGACTCTGGCAGCCCCAGCATTTT.

The chain is built from TRBV28 and TRBJ1-2; 9 nucleotides match TRBD1. The CDR3 runs 14 residues. Germline trimming cut 8 bases from V and 6 bases from J; bases unmatched to any gene: 10. Germline CDR1 MDHEN, CDR2 SYDVKM. The CDR3 sequence is CASYKGTGYDGYTF. CDR3 bases: TGTGCCAGCTACAAAGGGACAGGGTATGATGGCTACACCTTC.

The chain links TRBV12-3 or TRBV12-4 to TRBJ1-2; weak D call: TRBD1 (5 bases). The CDR3 runs to 13 residues. The V end lost 5 bases, the J end lost 3 bases, and 10 bases lay between the germline ends. CDR3 sequence (DNA): TGTGCCAGCAGTGTTGAGGGGTACTATGGCTACACCTTC. Its translation is CASSVEGYYGYTF.

DNA of the CDR3: TGCAGTGCTAGTCCCTTAAGCTCTGGAAACACCATATATTTT. Translated, it gives CSASPLSSGNTIYF. The rearrangement joins TRBV20-1 to TRBJ1-3; D call uncertain. Germline lookup yields CDR1 DFQATT and CDR2 SNEGSKA (reference sequence). The CDR3 is 14 residues long. With 3 bases removed from V and 0 bases from J, the gap between germline ends came to 9 bases.

The table lists this clonotype with a few counts. The V gene is TRBV2, the J gene TRBJ2-5; no definite D call. This CDR3 comprises 11 residues. The germline CDR1 and CDR2 sequences are SNHLY and FYNNEI. The V end lost 8 bases, the J end lost 1 base, and 5 bases lay between the germline ends. The CDR3 bases are TGTGCCAGCCTCACCCAAGAGACCCAGTACTTC. It encodes CASLTQETQYF. Full variable domain (outside the CDR3, taken from reference TRBV2 and TRBJ2-5): EPEVTQTPSHQVTQMGQEVILRCVPISNHLYFYWYRQILGQKVEFLVSFYNNEISEKSEIFDDQFSVERPDGSNFTLKIRSTKLEDSAMYFCASLTQETQYFGPGTRLLVL.

This chain links TRBV13 with TRBJ2-7; 8 bases match TRBD1. Germline V CDR1 and CDR2: PRHDT, FYEKMQ (reference sequence). J lost 3 bases, V lost 4 bases, and 8 bases had no gene match. The CDR3 consists of 15 residues. The CDR3 bases are TGTGCCAGCAGCTCAAGGACAGGGCTCGGCTACGAGCAGTACTTC. Its translation is CASSSRTGLGYEQYF.

This clonotype showed up many times. The V and J genes are TRBV9 and TRBJ2-7; D perhaps matches TRBD2 (6 bases). The CDR3 spans 15 residues. Germline CDR1 SGDLS, CDR2 YYNGEE. V gave up 0 bases and J gave up 3 bases, with 13 bases separating them. The CDR3, as DNA: TGTGCCAGCAGCGTAGGGGCGGGACCGCTCTACGAGCAGTACTTC. Translating it yields CASSVGAGPLYEQYF.

The chain carries TRBV20-1 and TRBJ1-5, with a possible D match to TRBD1 (5 bases). Germline assignment: CDR1 DFQATT and CDR2 SNEGSKA (reference sequence). This CDR3 spans 16 amino acids. Trimming left V 3 bases short and J 1 base short, with 16 bases between. The CDR3 spells CSARGGQGPSNQPQHF. The CDR3 DNA reads TGCAGTGCTAGGGGTGGTCAGGGCCCGAGCAATCAGCCCCAGCATTTT.

This clonotype has only one observation. The chain uses TRBV11-2 and TRBJ2-1; 10 bases align to TRBD2. The CDR3 sequence is 18 residues long. Losses at the gene ends were 1 base for V and 2 bases for J; bases not matched to a gene: 8. CDR1 and CDR2 from the germline V gene are SGHAT and FQNNGV. The CDR3 coding sequence is TGTGCCAGCAGCTTAGCGGGTACTAGCGGGATCACCTACAATGAGCAGTTCTTC. Its protein is CASSLAGTSGITYNEQFF.

The gene calls are TRBV6-1 and TRBJ2-5; D possibly corresponds to TRBD1 (6 bases). V lost 5 bases and J lost 1, with 11 bases in between. In germline, CDR1 is MNHNS, CDR2 SASEGT. The length of the CDR3 is 14 residues. The CDR3 bases are TGTGCCAGCAGTCCGGGACATTTCCAAGAGACCCAGTACTTC. Its translation: CASSPGHFQETQYF.

The chain combines TRBV14 with TRBJ2-7, with D perhaps TRBD1 or TRBD2 (5 bases each). CDR1 and CDR2 (germline): SGHDN, FVKESK. Between the trimmed V and J ends, which lost 2 bases and 4 bases, there was a span of 18 bases. The CDR3 spans 16 residues. The CDR3 loop is CASSQRKALGVYEQYF. The CDR3 DNA reads TGTGCCAGCAGCCAAAGAAAAGCATTGGGGGTGTACGAGCAGTACTTC. The complete variable domain, with remaining parts taken from reference TRBV14 and TRBJ2-7, reads EAGVTQFPSHSVIEKGQTVTLRCDPISGHDNLYWYRRVMGKEIKFLLHFVKESKQDESGMPNNRFLAERTGGTYSTLKVQPAELEDSGVYFCASSQRKALGVYEQYFGPGTRLTVT.

This rearrangement joins TRBV12-3 or TRBV12-4 to TRBJ1-5; the match to TRBD1 covers 7 bases. V shed 2 bases, J shed 2 bases, and the junction held 12 bases outside the gene matches. This CDR3 region has 18 residues. The CDR3 sequence is CASSLRRGGRGGNQPQHF. The CDR3 DNA sequence: TGTGCCAGCAGTTTACGCAGGGGGGGGAGAGGGGGCAATCAGCCCCAGCATTTT.

The rearrangement links TRBV20-1 to TRBJ2-3; TRBD2 matches at 7 bases. Unmatched junction bases numbered 4, after V lost 5 bases and J lost 2 bases. Germline loops: CDR1 DFQATT, CDR2 SNEGSKA (reference sequence). This CDR3 region has 13 residues. The CDR3 sequence: CSAPSGLTDTQYF. CDR3 sequence (DNA): TGCAGTGCTCCTAGCGGACTCACAGATACGCAGTATTTT.

The V gene is TRBV18, the J gene TRBJ2-2; possible D gene TRBD1, 6 bases. The CDR3 covers 15 residues. Per germline, CDR1 KGHSH and CDR2 LQKENI. The ends were cut back, 2 bases at V and 2 bases at J, with 9 bases in the middle. The CDR3 nucleotides are TGTGCCAGCTCACCAGACAGGACCAACACCGGGGAGCTGTTTTTT. Amino acids: CASSPDRTNTGELFF.

This clonotype came up a few times. A read error may be the cause here, since a much bigger clone is one base away. V is TRBV5-1 and J is TRBJ2-7, with no clear D. The CDR3 has 12 amino acids. V dropped 6 bases and J dropped 7 bases, with 14 bases sitting between them. Per germline, CDR1 SGHRS and CDR2 YFSETQ. The CDR3 reads CASNLYDDEQYF. The CDR3 coding sequence is TGCGCCAGCAACCTCTACGACGATGAGCAGTACTTC.

This clonotype was detected a few times. The chain carries TRBV11-2 and TRBJ2-5; either TRBD1 or TRBD2 may fit D (5 bases each). CDR3 length equals 14 residues. Germline values: CDR1 SGHAT, CDR2 FQNNGV. Trimming took 7 bases from V and 7 from J, leaving 19 bases between them. CDR3 DNA sequence: TGTGCCAGCATGGGGTTAGCAGGGAGTTGGACCCAGTACTTC. Protein sequence: CASMGLAGSWTQYF.

The chain carries TRBV4-3 and TRBJ1-2; 8 positions match TRBD1. V was clipped by 5 bases and J by 5 bases; unmatched bases: 7. The CDR3 runs to 14 residues. Germline CDR1 is LGHNA and CDR2 is YSLEER. CDR3 nucleotide sequence: TGCGCCAGCAGCTCGAGGACAGGGTTGTATGGCTACACCTTC. Amino acid sequence: CASSSRTGLYGYTF.

The V call is TRBV6-5, the J call TRBJ1-2; weak D call: TRBD1 (5 bases). The CDR3 spans 14 residues. Trimming pared 2 bases from V and 6 bases from J, leaving 13 bases between. Germline V CDR1 and CDR2: MNHEY, SVGAGI. In nucleotides, the CDR3 is TGTGCCAGCAGTTACGCGGACAATGTAAATGGCTACACCTTC. It is translated as CASSYADNVNGYTF.

This chain links TRBV28 with TRBJ1-2; a possible D gene is TRBD1 (5 bases). Trimming left V 6 bases short and J 6 bases short, with 17 bases between. The CDR3 sequence is 14 residues long. From germline, CDR1 is MDHEN and CDR2 SYDVKM. The CDR3 here is CASSFSGTYHGYTF. The CDR3 DNA is TGTGCCAGCAGCTTCTCCGGGACCTACCATGGCTACACCTTC.

Only a few counts were recorded for this clonotype. The chain combines TRBV3-1 with TRBJ2-3, with a weak D call TRBD2 (6 bases). The V and J ends lost 6 bases and 4 bases respectively, with 17 bases between them. The V gene's germline CDR1 is LGHDT and CDR2 YNNKEL (reference sequence). The CDR3 runs 15 residues. This CDR3 is CASRQEGRVPDTQYF. The DNA of the CDR3 is TGTGCCAGCAGGCAGGAGGGCCGGGTCCCAGATACGCAGTATTTT.

This chain uses TRBV5-1 with TRBJ2-5; 7 bases are shared with TRBD2. CDR1 and CDR2 from the germline V gene are SGHRS and YFSETQ. After removal of 4 bases from V and 11 bases from J, the junction contained 20 bases not matched to a gene. The CDR3 consists of 16 residues. CDR3 nucleotide sequence: TGCGCCAGCAGCCAGATAGCGGGTGACGCCTACAATGAGCAGTACTTC. It codes for CASSQIAGDAYNEQYF. The whole variable domain, filled in from reference TRBV5-1 and TRBJ2-5, reads KAGVTQTPRYLIKTRGQQVTLSCSPISGHRSVSWYQQTPGQGLQFLFEYFSETQRNKGNFPGRFSGRQFSNSRSEMNVSTLELGDSALYLCASSQIAGDAYNEQYFGPGTRLLVL.